This passage covers 15 T cell receptor beta chains from one sample sequenced in a study of CD8 T cells in ankylosing spondylitis. A single record per CDR3 protein comes from TCRdb applying MiXCR to the 5' RACE reads. The sample carries some 250,000 distinct CDR3 sequences, approximately 11% recorded once. The sequenced sample was blood, either unsorted or a sorted T cell fraction (not recorded which). These receptors were obtained from a male donor with ankylosing spondylitis or in good health (not recorded which).

This clonotype was seen repeatedly, ten times or more. The chain couples TRBV7-6 to TRBJ2-2; D ambiguous. CDR3 length equals 14 residues. The germline CDR1 and CDR2 sequences are SGHVS and FNYEAQ. The V and J ends lost 7 bases and 7 bases respectively, with 16 bases between them. In DNA form, the CDR3 reads TGTGCCAGCAACTTGGGTAGCCCCGGCGGGGAGCTGTTTTTT. It specifies CASNLGSPGGELFF.

The V call is TRBV20-1, the J call TRBJ2-1; 10 nucleotides align to TRBD1. CDR1 DFQATT and CDR2 SNEGSKA come from the germline V gene (reference sequence). With 6 bases clipped from V and 8 bases from J, the junction kept 7 bases outside the gene matches. This CDR3 region has 13 residues. The CDR3, as DNA: TGCAGTGCCATCCCGGGACAGGGGTATGAGCAGTTCTTC. It yields the protein CSAIPGQGYEQFF.

This clonotype was counted ten times or more. The rearrangement links TRBV29-1 to TRBJ2-7; perhaps TRBD2 as D (7 bases). Germline loops: CDR1 SQVTM, CDR2 ANQGSEA. The CDR3 is made up of 13 amino acids. V shed 4 bases and J shed 7 bases, with 17 bases lying between them. This CDR3 reads CSVALTGGREQYF. In DNA form, the CDR3 reads TGCAGCGTTGCCTTGACGGGGGGCAGAGAGCAGTACTTC.

The chain links TRBV6-2 or TRBV6-3 to TRBJ2-1, with D perhaps being TRBD1 or TRBD2 (6 bases each). The V gene lost 0 bases and the J gene lost 4 bases, with 13 bases spanning the gap. The germline V gene encodes CDR1 MNHEY and CDR2 SVGEGT. This CDR3 has 16 amino acids. This CDR3 is CASSYSGGGAYNEQFF. The CDR3 DNA reads as TGTGCCAGCAGTTACTCGGGGGGCGGAGCTTACAATGAGCAGTTCTTC.

In its sample, this clonotype was seen many times. The chain has TRBV6-1 and TRBJ2-1, with D unclear. The CDR3 covers 12 residues. Per the germline V gene, CDR1 is MNHNS and CDR2 is SASEGT. V was clipped by 0 bases and J by 9 bases, with 6 bases between them. The CDR3 loop is CASSEARGEQFF. In DNA form, the CDR3 reads TGTGCCAGCAGTGAAGCGCGAGGTGAGCAGTTCTTC.

This clonotype was recorded at least ten times. The chain recombines TRBV28 with TRBJ2-7, with 14 bases identical to TRBD2. Germline-derived CDR1 and CDR2 are MDHEN and SYDVKM. The length of the CDR3 is 19 residues. V lost 5 bases, J lost 2 bases, and 14 bases stayed unmatched. CDR3: CASSRPGLAGVPRAYEQYF. Written as DNA, the CDR3 is TGTGCCAGCAGTCGGCCGGGACTAGCGGGGGTTCCCCGCGCCTACGAGCAGTACTTC.

In its sample, this clonotype was seen many times. V is TRBV12-3 or TRBV12-4 and J is TRBJ1-5, with TRBD1 matching over 8 bases. V shed 3 bases and J 7 bases; nucleotides not matched to a gene: 8. CDR3 size: 15 residues. This CDR3 is CASSFKDRAYQPQHF. The CDR3, as DNA: TGTGCCAGCAGTTTCAAGGACAGGGCTTACCAGCCCCAGCATTTT.

This clonotype has a count of ten or more. CDR3 coding DNA: TGTGCCAGCAGTCCCCCGGACAGGCCCAAGTATTTT. This encodes CASSPPDRPKYF. The gene calls are TRBV27 and TRBJ2-3, with TRBD1 matching over 7 bases. Germline CDR1 is MNHEY and CDR2 is SMNVEV (reference sequence). Losses at the gene ends were 5 bases for V and 13 bases for J; bases not matched to a gene: 9. This CDR3 has 12 residues.

CDR3 in amino acids: CASSLAGATNEKLFF. For the CDR3, the DNA is TGCGCCAGCAGCTTGGCTGGCGCAACTAATGAAAAACTGTTTTTT. J is TRBJ1-4 and V is TRBV5-1; D is ambiguous. Germline loops: CDR1 SGHRS, CDR2 YFSETQ. V was shortened by 0 bases and J by 0 bases, with 6 bases between the two germline ends. The CDR3 runs to 15 residues.

The chain combines TRBV7-9 with TRBJ2-1; no firm D call. The V gene lost 1 base and the J gene lost 3 bases, with 7 bases spanning the gap. CDR1 is SEHNR and CDR2 is FQNEAQ in the germline V gene (reference sequence). The CDR3 length is 14 residues. In DNA form, the CDR3 reads TGTGCCAGCAGCTTAGAAAGCAACTACAATGAGCAGTTCTTC. It yields the protein CASSLESNYNEQFF.

The chain combines TRBV3-1 with TRBJ2-5; D might be TRBD1 or TRBD2, each matching 5 bases. The CDR3 is 15 residues long. From germline, CDR1 is LGHDT and CDR2 YNNKEL (reference sequence). Trimming took off 0 bases at V and 3 bases at J, with 11 bases between the two ends. DNA for the CDR3: TGTGCCAGCAGCCAAGATCCGGGACGGGAAGAGACCCAGTACTTC. This gives the protein CASSQDPGREETQYF.

This clonotype was picked up many times. The V gene is TRBV5-1, the J gene TRBJ2-1; TRBD2 aligns across 8 bases. Germline V gene sequence: CDR1 SGHRS, CDR2 YFSETQ. This CDR3 has 15 residues. J gave up 0 bases and V 4 bases, and 3 bases lay outside the gene matches. The CDR3 coding sequence is TGCGCCAGCAGCCAACGGGGGGGCTCCTACAATGAGCAGTTCTTC. This translates into CASSQRGGSYNEQFF. Complete variable domain (other parts from reference TRBV5-1 and TRBJ2-1): KAGVTQTPRYLIKTRGQQVTLSCSPISGHRSVSWYQQTPGQGLQFLFEYFSETQRNKGNFPGRFSGRQFSNSRSEMNVSTLELGDSALYLCASSQRGGSYNEQFFGPGTRLTVL.

Ten or more counts support this clonotype. The chain employs TRBV5-1 and TRBJ2-3; no clear D. Germline V gene sequence: CDR1 SGHRS, CDR2 YFSETQ. V shed 6 bases and J shed 1 base, with 15 bases lying between them. The CDR3 consists of 15 residues. In nucleotides, the CDR3 is TGCGCCAGCACTCCGGATCCACGGGGCACAGATACGCAGTATTTT. Translated: CASTPDPRGTDTQYF.

Ten or more counts support this clonotype. The rearrangement uses TRBV12-3 or TRBV12-4 and TRBJ1-5; TRBD1 agrees at 7 bases. This CDR3 is 15 amino acids long. With 5 bases clipped from V and 2 bases from J, the junction kept 6 bases outside the gene matches. CDR3 region: CASSLGTAGNQPQHF. CDR3 coding DNA: TGTGCCAGCAGTCTAGGGACAGCCGGCAATCAGCCCCAGCATTTT.

In its sample, this clonotype was seen many times. The J gene is TRBJ2-7, the V gene TRBV28, with D perhaps matching TRBD2 (5 bases). Germline lookup yields CDR1 MDHEN and CDR2 SYDVKM. The V and J ends lost 4 bases and 3 bases respectively, with 16 bases between them. The length of the CDR3 is 15 residues. The CDR3 sequence is CASSSILSAYYEQYF. The DNA of the CDR3 is TGTGCCAGCAGTTCCATACTTAGCGCCTACTACGAGCAGTACTTC. Full variable domain (rest looked up from reference TRBV28 and TRBJ2-7): DVKVTQSSRYLVKRTGEKVFLECVQDMDHENMFWYRQDPGLGLRLIYFSYDVKMKEKGDIPEGYSVSREKKERFSLILESASTNQTSMYLCASSSILSAYYEQYFGPGTRLTVT.